The present entry profiles one T cell receptor beta chain with its context. The data originate from a study of blood T cell repertoires in COVID-19. Study-wide context: The study drew acute and convalescent COVID-19 samples from the United States, Italy and Spain. PBMCs, B-cell-depleted T cells, or T cells provided the cDNA or gDNA that made up the material.

The J segment lost 7 bases and the V segment lost 7 bases, leaving 15 bases of the junction unmatched. Per germline, CDR1 MNHEY and CDR2 SMNVEV (reference sequence). This CDR3 is built from 17 residues. Profiled with immunoSEQ multiplex PCR; TCRdb holds only in-frame clones, not every one. The table records some 100,000 clones, 70% to 90% of them present only once. The specimen was peripheral blood. The clonotype was recovered from a human donor in a cohort sampled during active COVID-19. This chain joins TRBV27 and TRBJ2-2; 10 bases match TRBD2. The CDR3 protein is CASKRLAGASEGGELFF. As DNA, the CDR3 is TGTGCCAGCAAGCGGCTAGCGGGAGCCTCGGAGGGCGGGGAGCTGTTTTTT.